What follows are 19 T cell receptor beta chains derived from one specimen sequenced in a study of blood T cell repertoires in COVID-19. Sequencing was performed with immunoSEQ multiplex PCR; in TCRdb, only in-frame clones are kept and a portion is missing. This repertoire shows over 350,000 clones, approximately 90% found once; its top ten account for more than 0.95%. Sequencing was performed on PBMCs or T cells enriched from blood (not recorded which). These receptors were taken from a woman aged 18-35 years who had recovered from COVID-19.

This chain joins TRBV9 and TRBJ2-2, with 8 bases aligning to TRBD2. Germline assignment: CDR1 SGDLS and CDR2 YYNGEE. V lost 3 bases to trimming and J lost 4 bases; unmatched junction nucleotides: 8. There are 16 residues in the CDR3. CDR3 sequence: CASSAGTSFSTGELFF. CDR3 DNA: TGTGCCAGCAGCGCGGGGACTAGTTTTTCCACCGGGGAGCTGTTTTTT.

This chain's CDR3 is CASSPPGVSGNTIYF. CDR3 in DNA: TGTGCCAGCAGCCCGCCCGGGGTCTCTGGAAACACCATATATTTT. V usage is TRBV6-5 and J usage is TRBJ1-3; D ambiguous. Looked up from germline, CDR1 is MNHEY and CDR2 is SVGAGI. The germline V and J ends were trimmed by 6 bases and 0 bases, with 12 bases remaining between them. The CDR3 has 15 amino acids.

There are a few counts of this clone. This chain joins TRBV30 and TRBJ1-5; maybe TRBD1 (5 bases). V lost 8 bases, J lost 3 bases, and 17 bases lay in between. The CDR3 spans 14 residues. CDR1 and CDR2 from the germline V gene are GTSNPN and SVGIG (reference sequence). CDR3: CAANWGVVNQPQHF. The CDR3 DNA sequence: TGTGCCGCCAACTGGGGGGTGGTCAATCAGCCCCAGCATTTT.

V and J are TRBV19 and TRBJ1-2; D uncertain. The ends were cut back, 7 bases at V and 0 bases at J, with 12 bases in the middle. The CDR3 covers 14 residues. Germline CDR1 LNHDA, CDR2 SQIVND (reference sequence). DNA of the CDR3: TGTGCCAGTACCACCTATAGCGCTAACTATGGCTACACCTTC. Translated, it gives CASTTYSANYGYTF.

The V and J genes are TRBV6-6 and TRBJ2-2, with TRBD2 matching 8 bases. V shed 5 bases and J 1 base; nucleotides not matched to a gene: 9. Germline V gene sequence: CDR1 MNHNY, CDR2 SVGAGI (reference sequence). This CDR3 has 17 residues. CDR3 loop: CASSPPGLVLNTGELFF. The CDR3 DNA sequence: TGTGCCAGCAGTCCACCGGGACTAGTCCTGAACACCGGGGAGCTGTTTTTT.

The V gene is TRBV5-6, the J gene TRBJ1-3, with TRBD1 as a possible D gene (5 bases). Germline V gene data show CDR1 as SGHDT and CDR2 as YYEEEE. CDR3 length equals 17 residues. With 4 bases removed from V and 3 bases from J, the gap between germline ends came to 20 bases. This CDR3 is CASSAYPATVDGNTIYF. CDR3 DNA: TGTGCCAGCAGCGCATATCCGGCGACAGTTGATGGAAACACCATATATTTT.

The chain employs TRBV28 and TRBJ1-2, with D possibly being TRBD1 (6 bases). Germline V gene sequence: CDR1 MDHEN, CDR2 SYDVKM. Trimming stripped 2 bases from V and 4 bases from J, with 14 bases between. This CDR3 contains 15 residues. CDR3 in amino acids: CASSLVSGASYGYTF. The CDR3 DNA sequence: TGTGCCAGCAGTTTAGTTTCAGGGGCTTCCTATGGCTACACCTTC.

The chain couples TRBV10-3 to TRBJ2-2; TRBD2 aligns across 7 bases. The trim removed 3 bases at V and 5 bases at J, leaving 3 bases unmatched. This CDR3 spans 14 amino acids. Germline lookup yields CDR1 ENHRY and CDR2 SYGVKD. The DNA of the CDR3 is TGTGCCATCAGTGACGGGGAGGGAACCGGGGAGCTGTTTTTT. Amino acids: CAISDGEGTGELFF.

This chain joins TRBV4-3 and TRBJ2-3; TRBD2 matches 8 bases. This CDR3 region has 16 residues. Looked up from germline, CDR1 is LGHNA and CDR2 is YSLEER. V shed 0 bases and J 12 bases; nucleotides not matched to a gene: 14. The CDR3: CASSQDQRTSFAGQYF. In DNA, the CDR3 is TGCGCCAGCAGCCAAGATCAGAGGACTAGCTTTGCGGGACAGTATTTT.

The genes are TRBV5-1 and TRBJ1-2; 7 bases line up with TRBD1. The CDR3 totals 15 residues. Per germline, CDR1 SGHRS and CDR2 YFSETQ. Losses at the gene ends were 4 bases for V and 4 bases for J; bases not matched to a gene: 10. The CDR3 loop reads CASSDPQGVSYGYTF. The CDR3, as DNA: TGCGCCAGCAGCGATCCCCAGGGGGTGTCCTATGGCTACACCTTC.

The chain couples TRBV6-2 or TRBV6-3 to TRBJ2-2, with D maybe TRBD1 (6 bases). Trimming took 5 bases from V and 1 from J, leaving 8 bases between them. The CDR3 has 14 residues. Germline CDR1 reads MNHEY; CDR2 reads SVGEGT. In nucleotides, the CDR3 is TGTGCCAGCAGTAAGGACAGGAACACCGGGGAGCTGTTTTTT. This codes for CASSKDRNTGELFF.

The genes are TRBV5-1 and TRBJ2-4, with 7 bases matching TRBD1. The CDR3 contains 16 residues. V gave up 1 base and J gave up 5 bases; unmatched junction bases: 9. Germline assignment: CDR1 SGHRS and CDR2 YFSETQ. The CDR3 DNA reads as TGCGCCAGCAGCTTGTATGGACAGGCCGACGAAAACATTCAGTACTTC. This sequence encodes CASSLYGQADENIQYF.

The chain links TRBV25-1 to TRBJ1-4, with 10 nucleotides matching TRBD1. Looked up from germline, CDR1 is MGHDK and CDR2 is SYGVNS. V lost 4 bases and J lost 8; bases outside the gene matches: 13. CDR3 length equals 17 residues. CDR3 protein: CASSASRDRGQGEKLFF. The CDR3 nucleotides are TGTGCCAGCAGTGCGTCCCGGGACAGGGGACAGGGGGAAAAACTGTTTTTT.

The V call is TRBV29-1, the J call TRBJ1-1; D may be TRBD1 (6 bases). Germline loops: CDR1 SQVTM, CDR2 ANQGSEA. The CDR3 has 12 residues. V shed 7 bases and J shed 9 bases, with 18 bases lying between them. The CDR3 here is CSGTAPRRKAFF. CDR3 DNA sequence: TGCAGCGGGACAGCTCCCCGACGAAAAGCTTTCTTT.

The chain is built from TRBV7-9 and TRBJ2-3; 12 bases are a match to TRBD1. Germline V lookup: CDR1 SEHNR, CDR2 FQNEAQ (reference sequence). With 5 bases clipped from V and 4 bases from J, the junction kept 7 bases outside the gene matches. CDR3 length: 16 residues. CDR3 residues: CASSARDRGLADTQYF. For the CDR3, the DNA is TGTGCCAGCAGCGCTCGGGACAGGGGGCTCGCAGATACGCAGTATTTT. Full variable domain (outside the CDR3, taken from reference TRBV7-9 and TRBJ2-3): DTGVSQNPRHKITKRGQNVTFRCDPISEHNRLYWYRQTLGQGPEFLTYFQNEAQLEKSRLLSDRFSAERPKGSFSTLEIQRTEQGDSAMYLCASSARDRGLADTQYFGPGTRLTVL.

The rearrangement joins TRBV6-6 to TRBJ1-5; tentatively, D is TRBD1 (6 bases). Trimming left V 4 bases short and J 4 bases short, with 14 bases between. Germline V gene data show CDR1 as MNHNY and CDR2 as SVGAGI (reference sequence). The CDR3 is 15 residues long. The CDR3 region is CASSFTQGPNQPQHF. The CDR3 DNA is TGTGCCAGCAGTTTCACACAGGGACCAAATCAGCCCCAGCATTTT.

This chain links TRBV3-1 (or the pseudogene TRBV3-2) with TRBJ1-6; no reliable D call. V lost 2 bases and J 9 bases, leaving 11 bases between the germline ends. CDR3 length: 14 amino acids. Germline assignment: CDR1 LGHDT and CDR2 YNNKEL (reference sequence). CDR3 protein: CASSQQIYSSPLHF. In nucleotides, the CDR3 is TGTGCCAGCAGCCAACAGATATACAGTTCACCCCTCCACTTT.

The chain has TRBV9 and TRBJ2-1, with D maybe TRBD2 (6 bases). The CDR3 runs 15 residues. CDR1 is SGDLS and CDR2 is YYNGEE in the germline V gene. V lost 0 bases, J lost 7 bases, and 14 bases lay in between. DNA of the CDR3: TGTGCCAGCAGCGTAGTCCCCTACGGGGGTAATGAGCAGTTCTTC. It codes for CASSVVPYGGNEQFF.

This rearrangement joins TRBV24-1 to TRBJ2-5; TRBD1 might be the D (6 bases). Between the trimmed V and J ends, which lost 7 bases and 3 bases, there was a span of 35 bases. This CDR3 comprises 21 residues. Germline values: CDR1 KGHDR, CDR2 SFDVKD. CDR3 region: CATSHASSELLRGRSEETQYF. The CDR3 nucleotides are TGTGCCACCAGCCACGCGTCCTCCGAGTTGCTCAGGGGCCGGTCGGAAGAGACCCAGTACTTC.